Listed below are T cell receptor beta chains from one sample, sequenced in a study of blood T cell repertoires in COVID-19. Only in-frame clones appear in the TCRdb table, and some are missing; sequencing was by immunoSEQ multiplex PCR. This table holds about 85,000 clones, 84% found once. The sample comprised peripheral blood. The source is a human donor in a cohort sampled during active COVID-19. Both conserved end residues are part of each CDR3. The order of the fields is J gene, D gene, clone size, V gene, CDR3 length, CDR3 protein, CDR3 DNA. A D gene is named only where the DNA matches it firmly. Clone size is not always given. Where it is, it says once, few, many or a class for expanded clones.

J gene: TRBJ1-4
D gene: NA
clone size: NA
V gene: TRBV7-9
CDR3 length: 15
CDR3 protein: CASSPSGDAREKLFF
CDR3 DNA: TGTGCCAGCAGCCCTTCGGGGGATGCGAGGGAAAAACTGTTTTTT

J gene: TRBJ2-1
D gene: TRBD2
clone size: NA
V gene: TRBV4-1
CDR3 length: 16
CDR3 protein: CASSQDRSGGINEQFF
CDR3 DNA: TGCGCCAGCAGCCAAGATCGAAGCGGGGGTATAAATGAGCAGTTCTTC

J gene: TRBJ2-2
D gene: TRBD1
clone size: NA
V gene: TRBV13
CDR3 length: 16
CDR3 protein: CASSSSRQGNTGELFF
CDR3 DNA: TGTGCCAGCAGCTCCTCGAGACAGGGGAACACCGGGGAGCTGTTTTTT

J gene: TRBJ2-2
D gene: TRBD1
clone size: NA
V gene: TRBV5-1
CDR3 length: 14
CDR3 protein: CASSSGGYTGELFF
CDR3 DNA: TGCGCCAGCAGTTCAGGGGGATACACCGGGGAGCTGTTTTTT

J gene: TRBJ1-4
D gene: TRBD1
clone size: NA
V gene: TRBV7-2
CDR3 length: 13
CDR3 protein: CASRKTGNEKLFF
CDR3 DNA: TGTGCCAGCAGGAAGACAGGGAATGAAAAACTGTTTTTT

J gene: TRBJ2-1
D gene: NA
clone size: NA
V gene: TRBV7-9
CDR3 length: 18
CDR3 protein: CASSFSGTIGRRYNEQFF
CDR3 DNA: TGTGCCAGCAGCTTTTCCGGGACAATAGGACGCCGATACAATGAGCAGTTCTTC

J gene: TRBJ1-1
D gene: TRBD1
clone size: NA
V gene: TRBV10-3
CDR3 length: 14
CDR3 protein: CAIRGQGRATEAFF
CDR3 DNA: TGTGCCATCAGGGGACAGGGGCGGGCCACTGAAGCTTTCTTT

J gene: TRBJ2-5
D gene: NA
clone size: NA
V gene: TRBV6-5
CDR3 length: 15
CDR3 protein: CASSGGGRPGETQYF
CDR3 DNA: TGTGCCAGCAGCGGTGGCGGGCGCCCCGGCGAGACCCAGTACTTC

J gene: TRBJ1-4
D gene: TRBD1
clone size: NA
V gene: TRBV2
CDR3 length: 15
CDR3 protein: CASSATGTGVKKLFF
CDR3 DNA: TGTGCCAGCAGTGCAACCGGGACAGGGGTGAAAAAACTGTTTTTT

J gene: TRBJ1-2
D gene: TRBD1
clone size: NA
V gene: TRBV15
CDR3 length: 14
CDR3 protein: CATSDRDRHYGYTF
CDR3 DNA: TGTGCCACCAGCGACCGGGACAGACACTATGGCTACACCTTC

J gene: TRBJ1-1
D gene: TRBD1
clone size: once
V gene: TRBV6-5
CDR3 length: 13
CDR3 protein: CASKDRVWAEAFF
CDR3 DNA: TGTGCCAGCAAAGACAGGGTTTGGGCTGAAGCTTTCTTT

J gene: TRBJ2-1
D gene: TRBD2
clone size: NA
V gene: TRBV7-9
CDR3 length: 16
CDR3 protein: CASSRTSASSYNEQFF
CDR3 DNA: TGTGCCAGCAGCCGGACTAGCGCCAGCTCCTACAATGAGCAGTTCTTC

J gene: TRBJ2-7
D gene: NA
clone size: NA
V gene: TRBV7-9
CDR3 length: 11
CDR3 protein: CAIPRGYEQYF
CDR3 DNA: TGTGCCATACCTCGGGGGTACGAGCAGTACTTC

J gene: TRBJ2-7
D gene: NA
clone size: NA
V gene: TRBV5-6
CDR3 length: 13
CDR3 protein: CATRSQASYEQYF
CDR3 DNA: TGTGCCACCCGAAGCCAGGCCTCCTACGAGCAGTACTTC

J gene: TRBJ2-7
D gene: NA
clone size: NA
V gene: TRBV3-1/TRBV3-2
CDR3 length: 15
CDR3 protein: CASRRRGTSLGEQYF
CDR3 DNA: TGTGCCAGCAGACGCCGAGGGACATCCCTGGGGGAGCAGTACTTC

J gene: TRBJ2-5
D gene: NA
clone size: NA
V gene: TRBV7-2
CDR3 length: 14
CDR3 protein: CASSSLDSLETQYF
CDR3 DNA: TGTGCCAGCAGCTCATTAGACAGTTTGGAGACCCAGTACTTC

J gene: TRBJ1-3
D gene: TRBD1
clone size: NA
V gene: TRBV18
CDR3 length: 16
CDR3 protein: CASSPGTGSSGNTIYF
CDR3 DNA: TGTGCCAGCTCACCGGGGACAGGGTCCTCTGGAAACACCATATATTTT

J gene: TRBJ1-1
D gene: NA
clone size: NA
V gene: TRBV7-9
CDR3 length: 13
CDR3 protein: CASSLKGEGEAFF
CDR3 DNA: TGTGCCAGCAGCTTAAAAGGGGAGGGTGAAGCTTTCTTT

J gene: TRBJ2-7
D gene: TRBD1
clone size: NA
V gene: TRBV27
CDR3 length: 16
CDR3 protein: CASSSLPTGGALKQYF
CDR3 DNA: TGTGCCAGCAGTTCCCTTCCGACAGGGGGCGCGTTAAAGCAGTACTTC